Following are 3 T cell receptor beta chains from one sample sequenced in a study of cytomegalovirus exposure and HLA in healthy donors. PCR involved 60 Vbeta and 13 Jbeta primers. Only in-frame clones appear in the TCRdb table, and some are missing; sequencing was by immunoSEQ multiplex PCR. Here the sample spans 200,000 to 300,000 clones, about 80% being singletons. The sample consisted of PBMCs. The receptors were gathered from a woman aged 60 to 75 in good health and CMV-seropositive.

This CDR3 reads CASSHGTVSEAFF. In DNA, the CDR3 is TGTGCCAGCAGTCATGGGACAGTATCTGAAGCTTTCTTT. The rearrangement links TRBV6-5 to TRBJ1-1; 7 positions match TRBD1. After removal of 5 bases from V and 6 bases from J, the junction contained 6 bases not matched to a gene. The CDR3 sequence is 13 residues long. Germline CDR1 and CDR2: MNHEY and SVGAGI.

The chain recombines TRBV5-4 with TRBJ2-1, with 14 bases lining up with TRBD2. The CDR3 consists of 15 residues. CDR1 is SGHNT, CDR2 YYREEE, per germline (reference sequence). Unmatched junction bases numbered 1, after V lost 4 bases and J lost 4 bases. CDR3 loop: CASSRLAGGYNEQFF. The CDR3 coding sequence is TGTGCCAGCAGCCGACTAGCGGGAGGGTACAATGAGCAGTTCTTC.

The chain has TRBV6-1 and TRBJ1-2; TRBD1 matches 7 bases. J gave up 0 bases and V 6 bases, and 7 bases lay outside the gene matches. The CDR3 is 15 residues long. Germline V lookup: CDR1 MNHNS, CDR2 SASEGT. In DNA, the CDR3 is TGTGCCAGCAGCCTAGGGGACAGAGCTAACTATGGCTACACCTTC. Translating it yields CASSLGDRANYGYTF.